The clone carrying this T cell receptor beta chain showed up just a few times. The antigen is not known. This sample is drawn from a study of blood T cells in healthy people across ages. Overall study findings and caveats: Researchers judged that diversity estimates from one million T cells fell short of true values.

CDR3 size: 17 residues. V trimming: 6 bases; J trimming: 2 bases; junction bases outside the gene matches: 11. A second about 7 to 11 cycle PCR used barcoded and J-beta primers. TCRdb analysed the 5' RACE reads with MiXCR anew, one entry per CDR3 protein. Altogether some 1,000,000 distinct CDR3 sequences are present, around 27% being singletons, with the ten largest covering approximately 0.79%. These same data were also listed under a study on T cells of mothers and their children. This second study notes: M1S, a second-PCR primer, added sample barcodes and 2-4 random nucleotides.

The specimen sequenced was blood. The chain employs TRBV12-3 or TRBV12-4 and TRBJ2-3, with 10 bases matching TRBD2. The sequence was collected from a girl aged 2-15 years in good health. CDR3 DNA sequence: TGTGCCAGCAGCGGATCATTAGCGGGAGGAATCACAGATACGCAGTATTTT. Its protein product is CASSGSLAGGITDTQYF.